This entry concerns a single T cell receptor (beta chain). Its specificity is unknown. The entry originates in a study of graft-versus-host responses after intestinal transplantation. Study-wide background: Recipients were all induced with anti-thymocyte globulin, then given tacrolimus and steroids for roughly three years.

TCRdb's table, derived via immunoSEQ multiplex PCR, lists solely in-frame clones and lacks some. This sample yields 20,000 to 30,000 clones, of which about 80% are seen a single time; 0.55% to 0.8% belongs to the top ten. This CDR3 is built from 16 residues. After removal of 5 bases from V and 4 bases from J, the junction contained 12 bases not matched to a gene. Germline values: CDR1 SGHNT, CDR2 YYREEE (reference sequence). The sequence came from a human donor who received an intestinal transplant. The chain has TRBV5-4 and TRBJ2-1, with 7 bases that match TRBD1. Sequenced here: unstimulated CD4+ T cells sorted from spleen or lymph node cells, sampled before intestinal transplant. CDR3 bases: TGTGCCAGCAGGCGCCGGGACAGAGTATCTTACAATGAGCAGTTCTTC. It codes for CASRRRDRVSYNEQFF.